What follows describes a single T cell receptor (beta chain). This sample stems from a study of Ad26.COV2.S vaccination and SARS-CoV-2 variants. Profiled with immunoSEQ multiplex PCR; TCRdb holds only in-frame clones, not every one. Of approximately 480,000 clones in the sample, around nine tenths are singletons; the top ten hold 9.5% to 15%. Treatment of the sample: about 20 received Ad26.COV2.S at low or high dose, single or two shots; roughly 5 received placebo; per-sample allocation not given. Day 63 after the first injection of vaccine or placebo was the sampling time. Recruitment in Boston yielded a donor of adult age, 18-55 years. The CDR3 is made up of 13 amino acids. Per the germline V gene, CDR1 is GTSNPN and CDR2 is SVGIG (reference sequence). The V end lost 2 bases, the J end lost 6 bases, and 13 bases lay between the germline ends.

The chain links TRBV30 to TRBJ1-2; weak D call: TRBD1 (5 bases). The TCR comes from a person aged 18-65 years who received the Ad26.COV2.S COVID-19 vaccine or a placebo. The material sequenced was peripheral blood, taken in a trial of Ad26.COV2.S vaccine versus placebo. CDR3 in DNA: TGTGCCTGGAGTTTCCAGGGTCTGGATGGCTACACCTTC. Protein: CAWSFQGLDGYTF.